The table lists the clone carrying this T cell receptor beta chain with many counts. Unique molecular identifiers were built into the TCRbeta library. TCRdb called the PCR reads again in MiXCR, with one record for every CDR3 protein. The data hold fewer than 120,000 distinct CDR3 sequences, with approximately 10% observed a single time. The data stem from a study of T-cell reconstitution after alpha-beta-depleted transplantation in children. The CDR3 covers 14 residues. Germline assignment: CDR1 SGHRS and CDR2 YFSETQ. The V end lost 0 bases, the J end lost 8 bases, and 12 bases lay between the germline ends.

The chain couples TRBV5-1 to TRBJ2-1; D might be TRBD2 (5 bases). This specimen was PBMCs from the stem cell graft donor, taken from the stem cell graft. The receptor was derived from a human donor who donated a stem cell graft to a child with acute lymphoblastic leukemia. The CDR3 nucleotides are TGCGCCAGCAGCTTGGCGTTAGCGTGGGATGAGCAGTTCTTC. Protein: CASSLALAWDEQFF.